This T cell receptor (beta chain) appears in the sequencing data of a study of a mutant IDH1 vaccine in newly diagnosed glioma. Overall study context: Sex distribution of treated patients was approximately 62% male and approximately 38% female; mean age was around 40 years. Before enrollment, the patients had been treated with radiotherapy alone, temozolomide alone, or both together. Most of them had received both.

Described time point: week 23, last vaccination. One vaccine dose held 300 ug of mutant IDH1 20-mer peptide and came with topical imiquimod. New WHO grade 3 or 4 astrocytomas that were IDH1-mutant and ATRX-lost occurred in the donors. Overall study findings and caveats: Patients mounted vaccine-induced immune responses in 90% to 95% of cases.

A remark on this clone: The antigen remains undetermined.

The CDR3 contains 14 residues. In germline, CDR1 is SGDLS, CDR2 YYNGEE. Trimming removed 2 bases at V and 2 bases at J, with 10 bases between. Only in-frame clones appear in the TCRdb table, and some are missing; sequencing was by immunoSEQ multiplex PCR. The sample carries 65,000 or so clones, roughly 85% recorded once. The chain links TRBV9 to TRBJ2-5; a weak D match, TRBD1 (6 bases). This TCR came from a man younger than 45 with glioma. The sample here was PBMCs, taken from a glioma patient whose treatment included an IDH1 peptide vaccine. The CDR3 spells CASSVQGIQETQYF. The DNA for the CDR3 is TGTGCCAGCAGCGTTCAGGGGATTCAAGAGACCCAGTACTTC.